This TCR beta chain was obtained from a study of blood T cell repertoires in COVID-19. Study-wide background: Material from acute and convalescent COVID-19 was sourced from the United States, Italy and Spain.

TCRdb's copy holds only in-frame clones and misses some; the assay was immunoSEQ multiplex PCR. The sample has 250,000 to 350,000 clones, about 85% seen once. Trimming removed 8 bases from V and 6 bases from J; junction bases left unmatched: 10. CDR3 length equals 16 residues. CDR1 and CDR2 from the germline V gene are MNHEY and SMNVEV (reference sequence). This receptor was identified in a human donor with COVID-19, enrolled during active disease. The donor label of this sample is uncertain. The sequenced sample consisted of peripheral blood. The chain has TRBV27 and TRBJ2-3; 14 positions match TRBD2. The CDR3 DNA is TGTGCCAGCCAAACCGGGACTAGCGGGAGTAAGGATACGCAGTATTTT. It is translated as CASQTGTSGSKDTQYF.